The rows below give T cell receptor beta chains drawn from one sample of a study of response to subunit inactivated influenza vaccine. TCRdb redid the calling of the RT-PCR reads with MiXCR, one entry per CDR3 protein. The sample lists more than 700,000 distinct CDR3 sequences, less than 25% occurring once. The sequencing used PBMCs from blood, collected 4 to 6 days after vaccination. These receptors came from a man in his fifties who received an inactivated influenza vaccine. The CDR3 runs from the conserved cysteine through the conserved F or W. Each record gives: J gene, V gene, D gene, clone size, CDR3 protein, CDR3 DNA. D genes are given only for firm matches. The size field is filled for only some rows; it gives once, few, many or a size class.

>TRBJ2-7|TRBV7-9|.|.
CASRVGSEQYF
TGTGCCAGCAGGGTGGGAAGCGAGCAGTACTTC
>TRBJ2-7|TRBV2|.|few
CASRDALTSYEQYF
TGTGCCAGCAGGGATGCACTGACCTCCTACGAGCAGTACTTC
>TRBJ2-5|TRBV5-1|.|.
CASSLARGGRGETQYF
TGCGCCAGCAGCTTGGCCAGGGGGGGCCGGGGAGAGACCCAGTACTTC
>TRBJ2-1|TRBV5-5|TRBD2|.
CASSLELAGVEEQFF
TGTGCCAGCAGCTTGGAACTAGCGGGGGTGGAGGAGCAGTTCTTC
>TRBJ2-1|TRBV6-1|.|.
CASSKGGGLTYNEQFF
TGTGCCAGCAGTAAAGGAGGGGGTCTCACCTACAATGAGCAGTTCTTC
>TRBJ1-2|TRBV7-2|.|.
CASSLVAGGGYGYTF
TGTGCCAGCAGCTTAGTTGCTGGGGGCGGCTATGGCTACACCTTC
>TRBJ1-1|TRBV12-3/TRBV12-4|.|once
CASSRTSDRNTEAFF
TGTGCCAGCAGTCGGACAAGCGATCGGAACACTGAAGCTTTCTTT
>TRBJ2-3|TRBV2|TRBD2|few
CASRRTSGTSTDTQYF
TGTGCCAGCAGGCGGACTAGCGGTACTAGCACAGATACGCAGTATTTT
>TRBJ2-2|TRBV12-3/TRBV12-4|.|few
CASSPFTGTGELFF
TGTGCCAGCAGCCCATTTACAGGGACCGGGGAGCTGTTTTTT
>TRBJ2-3|TRBV3-1|TRBD2|.
CASNIGGRAGDTQYF
TGTGCCAGCAACATCGGCGGGAGGGCCGGCGATACGCAGTATTTT
>TRBJ1-2|TRBV29-1|.|.
CSVEEMKWGAVDHGYTF
TGCAGCGTTGAAGAGATGAAATGGGGGGCTGTGGATCATGGCTACACCTTC
>TRBJ2-7|TRBV20-1|TRBD1|.
CSARDLGTGGFDEQYF
TGCAGTGCTAGAGATTTGGGGACAGGGGGCTTCGACGAGCAGTACTTC
>TRBJ1-1|TRBV28|.|few
CASSFNEDIPEAFF
TGTGCCAGCAGTTTTAACGAGGACATACCTGAAGCTTTCTTT
>TRBJ1-1|TRBV3-1|.|.
CASSQDRRPEGTEAFF
TGTGCCAGCAGCCAAGATCGACGGCCCGAGGGCACTGAAGCTTTCTTT
>TRBJ2-1|TRBV5-1|TRBD2|.
CASSLARAGGYNEQFF
TGCGCCAGCAGCTTGGCCCGGGCGGGGGGCTACAATGAGCAGTTCTTC
>TRBJ2-1|TRBV12-3/TRBV12-4|.|few
CASRPPPPSARYNEQFF
TGTGCCAGCAGACCCCCACCCCCTAGCGCGCGTTACAATGAGCAGTTCTTC
>TRBJ2-3|TRBV6-1|TRBD2|.
CASRRTATSGGATDTQYF
TGTGCCAGCAGAAGAACCGCGACTAGCGGGGGGGCCACAGATACGCAGTATTTT
>TRBJ2-1|TRBV5-1|TRBD1|few
CASSLQGVGYNEQFF
TGCGCCAGCAGCTTACAGGGGGTCGGGTACAATGAGCAGTTCTTC
>TRBJ2-3|TRBV5-1|TRBD2|.
CASSLEPSGNTDTQYF
TGCGCCAGCAGCTTGGAGCCTAGCGGGAACACAGATACGCAGTATTTT
>TRBJ1-3|TRBV12-3/TRBV12-4|.|.
CASRDGPSGNTIYF
TGTGCCAGCAGGGACGGTCCCTCTGGAAACACCATATATTTT
>TRBJ1-5|TRBV7-8|.|.
CASSPRGTGFNQPQHF
TGTGCCAGCAGCCCGAGGGGTACAGGCTTCAATCAGCCCCAGCATTTT
>TRBJ2-1|TRBV20-1|.|.
CSARESRATYNEQFF
TGCAGTGCTAGAGAGAGTCGGGCGACCTACAATGAGCAGTTCTTC
>TRBJ2-5|TRBV14|.|.
CASSQGTYQGETQYF
TGTGCCAGCAGCCAAGGGACCTACCAGGGAGAGACCCAGTACTTC
>TRBJ2-3|TRBV20-1|TRBD2|few
CSARDWGTSADTQYF
TGCAGTGCTAGAGATTGGGGGACTAGCGCAGATACGCAGTATTTT
>TRBJ2-1|TRBV7-8|TRBD2|.
CASSQLAGAHNEQFF
TGTGCCAGCAGCCAATTAGCGGGAGCGCACAATGAGCAGTTCTTC
>TRBJ1-4|TRBV7-9|.|.
CASSLMVGGTNEKLFF
TGTGCCAGCAGCCTAATGGTGGGAGGAACTAATGAAAAACTGTTTTTT
>TRBJ1-1|TRBV4-1|TRBD1|.
CASSSQGAGGTEAFF
TGCGCCAGCAGTAGCCAGGGGGCGGGTGGCACTGAAGCTTTCTTT
>TRBJ1-5|TRBV29-1|TRBD1|few
CSAGGGYNQPQHF
TGCAGCGCAGGGGGAGGCTACAATCAGCCCCAGCATTTT
>TRBJ2-5|TRBV12-3/TRBV12-4|.|.
CASSLGEWETQYF
TGTGCCAGCAGTTTGGGGGAGTGGGAGACCCAGTACTTC
>TRBJ2-4|TRBV5-5|TRBD1|few
CASRVPGGRNIQYF
TGTGCCAGCAGAGTACCAGGGGGCAGAAACATTCAGTACTTC
>TRBJ2-1|TRBV5-4|TRBD2|.
CASSLGGGGIYNEQFF
TGTGCCAGCAGCTTAGGCGGCGGGGGGATTTACAATGAGCAGTTCTTC
>TRBJ2-1|TRBV10-3|TRBD2|few
CAISESGRNYNEQFF
TGTGCCATCAGTGAAAGCGGGAGGAATTACAATGAGCAGTTCTTC
>TRBJ2-1|TRBV10-3|.|.
CAISDLGRGDNEQFF
TGTGCCATCAGTGATCTGGGACGTGGGGACAATGAGCAGTTCTTC
>TRBJ2-1|TRBV20-1|TRBD2|many
CSARRGTSGGEQFF
TGCAGTGCTAGACGCGGGACTAGCGGGGGGGAGCAGTTCTTC
>TRBJ1-2|TRBV29-1|TRBD1|few
CSVTKIPTGLDYGYTF
TGCAGCGTCACTAAAATCCCGACAGGGTTGGACTATGGCTACACCTTC
>TRBJ2-1|TRBV20-1|.|few
CSARSPRYNEQFF
TGCAGTGCTAGATCCCCTCGGTACAATGAGCAGTTCTTC
>TRBJ2-3|TRBV9|TRBD2|.
CASSAPLAGVTDTQYF
TGTGCCAGCAGCGCTCCTCTAGCGGGAGTCACAGATACGCAGTATTTT
>TRBJ2-2|TRBV9|TRBD2|.
CASSDAGDLANTGELFF
TGTGCCAGCAGCGACGCGGGAGACCTGGCGAACACCGGGGAGCTGTTTTTT
>TRBJ2-1|TRBV4-2|TRBD1|.
CASSQAQGGNEQFF
TGTGCCAGCAGCCAGGCACAGGGGGGAAATGAGCAGTTCTTC
>TRBJ2-2|TRBV7-2|.|few
CASNFGRGGTGELFF
TGTGCCAGCAACTTTGGCAGGGGGGGGACCGGGGAGCTGTTTTTT
>TRBJ2-7|TRBV28|.|few
CASSTGQLGLQYEQYF
TGTGCCAGCAGTACCGGACAGCTGGGACTACAGTACGAGCAGTACTTC
>TRBJ2-1|TRBV20-1|.|.
CSASLGPSYTEQFF
TGCAGTGCTAGTTTGGGGCCCTCCTACACTGAGCAGTTCTTC
>TRBJ2-1|TRBV7-2|TRBD2|.
CASSPGLAGSDEQFF
TGTGCCAGCAGCCCTGGACTAGCGGGATCTGATGAGCAGTTCTTC
>TRBJ2-2|TRBV5-1|.|few
CASSWTETGELFF
TGCGCCAGCAGCTGGACTGAAACCGGGGAGCTGTTTTTT
>TRBJ2-1|TRBV5-5|TRBD2|few
CASSLWEGAESYNEQFF
TGTGCCAGCAGCTTGTGGGAGGGAGCTGAGTCCTACAATGAGCAGTTCTTC
>TRBJ2-5|TRBV7-2|TRBD2|few
CASSISYVASGQETQYF
TGTGCCAGCAGCATCTCATATGTGGCTAGCGGACAAGAGACCCAGTACTTC